These 22 T cell receptor beta chains originate from one sample sequenced in a study of blood T cells in healthy people across ages. Through a sample-barcoded 5' primer and a J-beta primer mix, a second PCR was run for 7 to 11 cycles. Via MiXCR, TCRdb re-called the 5' RACE reads, giving one row per CDR3 protein. Of around 1,500,000 distinct CDR3 sequences listed, 28% were seen once; the top ten hold approximately 7.7%. Sequencing was performed on blood. Every receptor here comes from a young woman in good health.

As for this clonotype: A read error may produce the germline difference seen at one junction end. The chain carries TRBV9 and TRBJ1-6; 7 nucleotides match TRBD1. CDR3 length: 16 amino acids. Germline-derived CDR1 and CDR2 are SGDLS and YYNGEE. CDR3 protein: CASSGTGEGYNSPLYF. The CDR3 bases are TGTGCCAGCAGTGGCACAGGGGAGGGCTATAATTCACCCCTCTACTTT.

The genes are TRBV6-1 and TRBJ1-5; TRBD1 matches at 8 bases. Germline V lookup: CDR1 MNHNS, CDR2 SASEGT. V shed 5 bases, J shed 1 base, and the junction held 10 bases outside the gene matches. CDR3 length equals 17 residues. CDR3 bases: TGTGCCAGCAGTCCATACGCGGACAGGGTAAGCAATCAGCCCCAGCATTTT. This encodes CASSPYADRVSNQPQHF.

This clonotype was seen only a few times. The chain links TRBV20-1 to TRBJ2-5, with 7 bases lining up with TRBD2. With V trimmed by 3 bases and J by 11 bases, 18 bases remained unmatched. Germline V lookup: CDR1 DFQATT, CDR2 SNEGSKA (reference sequence). The CDR3 contains 15 residues. For the CDR3, the DNA is TGCAGTGCTAGCCTAATACCGACTAGCATTAATGAGCAGTACTTC. Translation: CSASLIPTSINEQYF.

In the case of this clonotype: Since a much larger clone is just one base distant, this may be a read error. This rearrangement joins TRBV29-1 to TRBJ2-1; possible D gene TRBD2, 6 bases. The CDR3 consists of 8 residues. Per germline, CDR1 SQVTM and CDR2 ANQGSEA. DNA for the CDR3: TGCAACGGAGGGGAGCAGTTCTTC. Protein: CNGGEQFF.

J is TRBJ1-1 and V is TRBV20-1, with a weak D call TRBD1 (6 bases). The V gene's germline CDR1 is DFQATT and CDR2 SNEGSKA (reference sequence). Trimming shortened V by 6 bases and J by 4 bases, and 15 bases separated the two germline ends. This CDR3 region has 13 residues. The CDR3 protein is CSAREQGRTEAFF. CDR3 DNA sequence: TGCAGTGCACGCGAACAGGGTCGCACTGAAGCTTTCTTT.

The chain recombines TRBV20-1 with TRBJ2-3; no reliable D call. V gave up 5 bases and J gave up 4 bases, with 13 bases separating them. Germline V gene sequence: CDR1 DFQATT, CDR2 SNEGSKA (reference sequence). The CDR3 loop spans 13 amino acids. This CDR3 reads CSADWIGADTQYF. The CDR3 region has the DNA TGCAGTGCTGACTGGATTGGCGCAGATACGCAGTATTTT.

This clonotype was recorded a few times. This chain links TRBV28 with TRBJ2-1, with a tentative D call TRBD1 (6 bases). Trimming left V 6 bases short and J 8 bases short, with 23 bases between. The CDR3 is made up of 16 amino acids. Germline V lookup: CDR1 MDHEN, CDR2 SYDVKM. This chain's CDR3 is CASSPSGQGPLDEQFF. Written as DNA, the CDR3 is TGTGCCAGCAGCCCCTCTGGTCAGGGGCCCCTAGATGAGCAGTTCTTC.

This clonotype was found many times. J is TRBJ2-5 and V is TRBV20-1, with D possibly TRBD1 on 6 matching bases. Germline V gene sequence: CDR1 DFQATT, CDR2 SNEGSKA (reference sequence). The V end lost 3 bases, the J end lost 3 bases, and 11 bases lay between the germline ends. This CDR3 is 13 amino acids long. The chain's CDR3 is CSARGSGEETQYF. In nucleotides, the CDR3 is TGCAGTGCTAGGGGTTCAGGGGAAGAGACCCAGTACTTC.

This clonotype was found many times. The chain uses TRBV10-1 and TRBJ2-1; no reliable D call. Trimming took off 2 bases at V and 6 bases at J, with 17 bases between the two ends. CDR1 and CDR2 (germline): WNHNN, SYGVQD (reference sequence). The CDR3 covers 16 residues. CDR3 in amino acids: CASSEVKVSFVNEQFF. CDR3 DNA: TGCGCCAGCAGTGAGGTAAAAGTGTCGTTCGTCAATGAGCAGTTCTTC.

The chain carries TRBV7-2 and TRBJ2-1; D perhaps matches TRBD2 (6 bases). The germline V gene has CDR1 SGHTA and CDR2 FQGNSA. The CDR3 has 16 residues. V lost 1 base to trimming and J lost 6 bases, with 16 bases between them. For the CDR3, the DNA is TGTGCCAGCAGCTTAGGGGGAATCGGGCGGGGCAATGAGCAGTTCTTC. This codes for CASSLGGIGRGNEQFF.

This chain joins TRBV6-5 and TRBJ2-5, with D maybe TRBD2 (7 bases). The CDR3 is 15 residues long. Germline V gene lookup returns CDR1 MNHEY and CDR2 SVGAGI. The V end was cut by 7 bases, the J end by 5 bases, with 20 bases between. The CDR3 sequence: CASIPKGGHGETQYF. The CDR3 bases are TGTGCCAGCATCCCTAAGGGGGGGCATGGGGAGACCCAGTACTTC.

This clonotype was picked up many times. The rearrangement uses TRBV9 and TRBJ2-5; 8 positions agree with TRBD1. The junction had 8 bases not matched to a gene; V was cut back by 6 bases and J by 4 bases. Looked up from germline, CDR1 is SGDLS and CDR2 is YYNGEE. The CDR3 covers 14 residues. CDR3 in DNA: TGTGCCAGCAACGGACAGGGAGGTGGAGAGACCCAGTACTTC. Residues: CASNGQGGGETQYF.

The chain couples TRBV7-9 to TRBJ1-5; D is undetermined. The V gene's germline CDR1 is SEHNR and CDR2 FQNEAQ (reference sequence). The CDR3 covers 13 residues. V lost 5 bases, J lost 5 bases, and 10 bases lay in between. The CDR3 reads CASSARVHQPQHF. The CDR3 coding sequence is TGTGCCAGCAGCGCGAGGGTGCATCAGCCCCAGCATTTT.

The V and J genes are TRBV28 and TRBJ2-1; 10 nucleotides line up with TRBD2. The junction had 14 bases not matched to a gene; V was cut back by 6 bases and J by 6 bases. The CDR3 consists of 17 residues. Germline loops: CDR1 MDHEN, CDR2 SYDVKM. CDR3 amino acids: CASRTWGAGGPGNEQFF. In DNA, the CDR3 is TGTGCCAGCAGGACCTGGGGAGCGGGGGGGCCAGGCAATGAGCAGTTCTTC.

This clonotype appeared many times. The V call is TRBV20-1, the J call TRBJ2-7; TRBD2 agrees at 10 bases. The CDR3 covers 13 residues. Trimming took 6 bases from V and 3 from J; bases not matched to a gene: 5. Germline-derived CDR1 and CDR2 are DFQATT and SNEGSKA (reference sequence). In DNA form, the CDR3 reads TGCAGTGCCGATAGGACTAGCGGCTACGAGCAGTACTTC. Protein product: CSADRTSGYEQYF.

The rearrangement uses TRBV18 and TRBJ2-5; D gene unclear. This CDR3 region has 14 residues. V dropped 1 base and J dropped 0 bases, with 6 bases sitting between them. Germline V gives CDR1 KGHSH, CDR2 LQKENI. DNA for the CDR3: TGTGCCAGCTCACCACTGCGTGACCAAGAGACCCAGTACTTC. Translating it yields CASSPLRDQETQYF. Combining the CDR3 with reference TRBV18 and TRBJ2-5 gives the whole variable domain NAGVMQNPRHLVRRRGQEARLRCSPMKGHSHVYWYRQLPEEGLKFMVYLQKENIIDESGMPKERFSAEFPKEGPSILRIQQVVRGDSAAYFCASSPLRDQETQYFGPGTRLLVL.

The gene calls are TRBV6-6 and TRBJ2-7; 7 bases align to TRBD2. The V gene end was trimmed by 7 bases and the J gene end by 3 bases; junction bases not matched to a gene: 12. The V gene's germline CDR1 is MNHNY and CDR2 SVGAGI (reference sequence). The CDR3 consists of 15 residues. CDR3 protein: CASTFGGTGNYEQYF. In DNA form, the CDR3 reads TGTGCCAGCACCTTCGGGGGGACGGGGAACTACGAGCAGTACTTC.

The gene calls are TRBV5-1 and TRBJ2-7, with 10 bases aligning to TRBD1. The closer fit of TRBJ2-5 to the DNA end suggests the J call may be wrong. Germline CDR1 and CDR2: SGHRS and YFSETQ. CDR3 length: 14 residues. The CDR3 region has the DNA TGCGCCAGCAGCCGACAGGGGGCGGCGGAGACCCAGTACTTC. Its translation is CASSRQGAAETQYF.

This clonotype was detected only a few times. The V and J genes are TRBV7-2 and TRBJ2-5; the match to TRBD2 covers 9 bases. J lost 2 bases, V lost 6 bases, and 7 bases had no gene match. CDR1 and CDR2 (germline): SGHTA, FQGNSA. The CDR3 runs 15 residues. The CDR3 reads CASSTSGGLQETQYF. In DNA, the CDR3 is TGTGCCAGCAGTACCAGCGGGGGGTTGCAAGAGACCCAGTACTTC.

The chain carries TRBV20-1 and TRBJ2-7; D is unresolved. The CDR3 is made up of 12 amino acids. Looked up from germline, CDR1 is DFQATT and CDR2 is SNEGSKA (reference sequence). The V gene lost 1 base and the J gene lost 5 bases, with 9 bases spanning the gap. DNA of the CDR3: TGCAGTGCTAGAGCGCAGTACCACGAGCAGTACTTC. Its translation: CSARAQYHEQYF.

The chain uses TRBV5-1 and TRBJ2-7, with 11 bases fitting TRBD2. CDR3 length: 16 amino acids. Germline V CDR1 and CDR2: SGHRS, YFSETQ. J lost 2 bases, V lost 4 bases, and 8 bases had no gene match. This CDR3 is CASSPSSGRAAYEQYF. DNA for the CDR3: TGCGCCAGCAGCCCCAGTAGCGGGAGGGCTGCCTACGAGCAGTACTTC.

The chain links TRBV12-3 or TRBV12-4 to TRBJ2-1; D gene unclear. V was trimmed by 8 bases and J by 8 bases, leaving 16 bases between them. The CDR3 runs 13 residues. This CDR3 is CASELSGLHEQFF. DNA of the CDR3: TGTGCCAGCGAACTAAGTGGGCTCCATGAGCAGTTCTTC.